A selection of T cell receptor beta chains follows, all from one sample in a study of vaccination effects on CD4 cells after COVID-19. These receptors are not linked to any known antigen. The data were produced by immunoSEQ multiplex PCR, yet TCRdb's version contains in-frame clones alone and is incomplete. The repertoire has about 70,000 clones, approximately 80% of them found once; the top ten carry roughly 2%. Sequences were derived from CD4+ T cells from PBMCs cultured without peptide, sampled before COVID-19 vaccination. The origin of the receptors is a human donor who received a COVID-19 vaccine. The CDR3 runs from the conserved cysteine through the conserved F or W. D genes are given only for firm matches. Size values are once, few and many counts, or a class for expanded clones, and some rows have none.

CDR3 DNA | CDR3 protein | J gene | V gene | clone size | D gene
TGCAGTGCTAGTCGTCCGGGACAGGGCATCAATGAGCAGTTCTTC | CSASRPGQGINEQFF | TRBJ2-1 | TRBV20-1 | - | TRBD1
TGTGCCAGCAGTCTCCGGGACAGGGGATATGGCTACACCTTC | CASSLRDRGYGYTF | TRBJ1-2 | TRBV6-6 | once | TRBD1
TGCGCCAGCAGCCGCGAATTAATACCGGGACAGGGCTATGGCTACACCTTC | CASSRELIPGQGYGYTF | TRBJ1-2 | TRBV4-1 | few | TRBD1
TGCGCCAGCAGCTTGGCCGGGGGGAGTCAGCCCCAGCATTTT | CASSLAGGSQPQHF | TRBJ1-5 | TRBV5-1 | - | -
TGTGCCAGCAGTTTAGCGGGGGTTGACTATTCACCCCTCCACTTT | CASSLAGVDYSPLHF | TRBJ1-6 | TRBV27 | - | -
TGTGCCAGCAGCTTGGCCCGGGACAGGGCCTATGGCTACACCTTC | CASSLARDRAYGYTF | TRBJ1-2 | TRBV11-1 | - | TRBD1
TGTGCCAGCAGCTTGTCCATCCAAGAGACCCAGTACTTC | CASSLSIQETQYF | TRBJ2-5 | TRBV5-5 | - | -
TGTGCCAGCAGTTTTCGGCAGGCTAACACCGGGGAGCTGTTTTTT | CASSFRQANTGELFF | TRBJ2-2 | TRBV28 | - | -
TGTGCCAGCAGCCCCACAGGGAACTATGGCTACACCTTC | CASSPTGNYGYTF | TRBJ1-2 | TRBV6-4 | - | -
TGTGCCAGCAGTCCGGCCATGAGCCCAAATCGTAAGGAGAGCTACACCTTC | CASSPAMSPNRKESYTF | TRBJ1-2 | TRBV6-2/TRBV6-3 | - | -
TGTGCCAGCAAACCAGGACAGGAAGCTAACTATGGCTACACCTTC | CASKPGQEANYGYTF | TRBJ1-2 | TRBV2 | - | TRBD1
TGTGCCAGTAGTTTCGGACAGTTAGCCAAAAACATTCAGTACTTC | CASSFGQLAKNIQYF | TRBJ2-4 | TRBV19 | - | -
TGTGCCAGCAGTGAAAACCCAGCAGCCAAAAACATTCAGTACTTC | CASSENPAAKNIQYF | TRBJ2-4 | TRBV6-1 | - | -
TGTGCCAGCACCATAAGACCGGGACAGCTTGGCAATGAGCAGTTCTTC | CASTIRPGQLGNEQFF | TRBJ2-1 | TRBV2 | - | TRBD1
TGTGCCAGCAGCGATCGACAGGGGGCAATGAACACTGAAGCTTTCTTT | CASSDRQGAMNTEAFF | TRBJ1-1 | TRBV9 | - | TRBD1
TGTGCCAGCTCACCACCGTCGGTACCCTACGAGGGCTACACCTTC | CASSPPSVPYEGYTF | TRBJ1-2 | TRBV18 | few | -
TGTGCCAGCAGTTTGGGGGGGAGCACAGATACGCAGTATTTT | CASSLGGSTDTQYF | TRBJ2-3 | TRBV28 | - | TRBD2
TGCGCCAGCAGCTCGGGGCATTCCTACAATGAGCAGTTCTTC | CASSSGHSYNEQFF | TRBJ2-1 | TRBV5-1 | - | -
TGTGCCAGCAGCCGCACGCCTTCAGATACGCAGTATTTT | CASSRTPSDTQYF | TRBJ2-3 | TRBV12-3/TRBV12-4 | - | -
TGTGCCAGCAGCTTGGAACAGGGGCTGCGCGGAGCTTTCTTT | CASSLEQGLRGAFF | TRBJ1-1 | TRBV5-5 | once | TRBD1
TGTGCCAGCAGCCAACCTAGGGGGGTCTACACCTTC | CASSQPRGVYTF | TRBJ1-2 | TRBV3-1/TRBV3-2 | - | -
TGTGCCAGCAGTTATGGTCTAGCGGGGGGATCGGGGGAGCTGTTTTTT | CASSYGLAGGSGELFF | TRBJ2-2 | TRBV6-2/TRBV6-3 | - | TRBD2
TGTGCCAGCAGCGAGGGACTAGCGGGGGGCAAAGGGGAGACCCAGTACTTC | CASSEGLAGGKGETQYF | TRBJ2-5 | TRBV7-2 | - | TRBD2
TGTGCCAGCAGAGCGGACAGGGAGAACACTGAAGCTTTCTTT | CASRADRENTEAFF | TRBJ1-1 | TRBV2 | - | TRBD1
TGTGCCAGCAGTTACTCTTCGGGGACAGGGGGCCGAGAGCAGTTCTTC | CASSYSSGTGGREQFF | TRBJ2-1 | TRBV6-5 | - | TRBD1